This T cell receptor (beta chain) was sequenced for a study of T cells in Graves' hyperthyroidism and ophthalmopathy. Germline loops: CDR1 SEHNR, CDR2 FQNEAQ (reference sequence). CDR3 length: 14 amino acids. Trimming stripped 5 bases from V and 3 bases from J, with 13 bases between. The table lists this clonotype with many counts. The source material, RNA transcripts, was used to amplify TCR beta CDR3 regions. When the TCR CDR3 underwent first-round RT-PCR, the HTBI primer set was used. Each CDR3 protein is one row after TCRdb ran MiXCR on the multiplex PCR reads. This table holds about 270,000 distinct CDR3 sequences, around 24% found once.

The chain links TRBV7-9 to TRBJ1-1; tentative D call: TRBD1 (5 bases). The TCR originated in a woman aged 35 to 49 with Graves' ophthalmopathy. Source material: blood. CDR3 nucleotides: TGTGCCAGCAGCCAGGGACCCCGGGACACTGAAGCTTTCTTT. It encodes CASSQGPRDTEAFF. Full variable domain (remainder filled in from reference TRBV7-9 and TRBJ1-1): DTGVSQNPRHKITKRGQNVTFRCDPISEHNRLYWYRQTLGQGPEFLTYFQNEAQLEKSRLLSDRFSAERPKGSFSTLEIQRTEQGDSAMYLCASSQGPRDTEAFFGQGTRLTVV.